The clone carrying this T cell receptor (beta chain) occurred many times. From germline, CDR1 is LGHDT and CDR2 YNNKEL (reference sequence). Trimming took 3 bases from V and 0 from J; bases not matched to a gene: 9. The CDR3 contains 17 residues. Time point defined: newly diagnosed GD, antithyroid drugs for less than 3 months. Researchers made the TCR library from RNA that was extracted from PBMCs. Patients all came to the study from an endocrinology department in Xi'an, China. In building TCR beta libraries, iRepertoire HTBI primers were used together with Arm-PCR of CDR3 regions. Via MiXCR, TCRdb re-called the multiplex PCR reads, giving one row per CDR3 protein. Of about 400,000 distinct CDR3 sequences in the sample, approximately 15% were seen once. This entry is derived from a study of regulatory T cells in long-lasting Graves disease. These data also formed part of another study, on T cells in Graves' hyperthyroidism and ophthalmopathy.

The chain carries TRBV3-1 and TRBJ2-3; 7 bases agree with TRBD2. The source of this sequence is a woman between 35 and 50 years old with Graves disease. The sequences come from peripheral blood mononuclear cells (PBMCs), collected at new diagnosis, from a patient treated with antithyroid drugs. CDR3 region: CASSHYGRGGSTDTQYF. The CDR3 DNA sequence: TGTGCCAGCAGCCATTACGGACGCGGGGGTAGCACAGATACGCAGTATTTT.